The next 21 T cell receptor beta chains were all read from a single sample in a study of blood T cell repertoires in COVID-19 (dated by TCRdb to 2019 to 2021). The method was the immunoSEQ multiplex PCR assay. This immuneACCESS table, as held by TCRdb, lists in-frame sequences with V and J called but not all clones. Of the missing ones, under half trace to an unresolved V gene in checked studies; the others have no known cause. The sample has 110,000 or so clones on record, roughly 80% of them singletons. Clones ranked in the top ten supply about 1.6% of the sample. Sequenced input: peripheral blood. The receptor source for this set is a man aged 50 or older with acute or convalescent COVID-19.

The chain carries TRBV27 and TRBJ1-4; TRBD1 matches 12 bases. Germline CDR1 reads MNHEY; CDR2 reads SMNVEV (reference sequence). After removal of 5 bases from V and 3 bases from J, the junction contained 7 bases not matched to a gene. The length of the CDR3 is 17 residues. The CDR3, as DNA: TGTGCCAGCAGTCCTACGGGACAGGGGGCTTCTAATGAAAAACTGTTTTTT. It codes for CASSPTGQGASNEKLFF.

The CDR3 coding sequence is TGCGCCAGCAGTCACGTAACCGGGACAGCATTTAACTATGGCTACACCTTC. Translating it yields CASSHVTGTAFNYGYTF. The V call is TRBV23-1, the J call TRBJ1-2; 7 bases line up with TRBD1. TRBV23-1 is given ORF status, its function remaining uncertain. This CDR3 is 17 amino acids long. After removal of 3 bases from V and 1 base from J, the junction contained 11 bases not matched to a gene.

V gene TRBV27 combines with J gene TRBJ1-2; D possibly corresponds to TRBD1 (5 bases). V dropped 6 bases and J dropped 6 bases, with 17 bases sitting between them. Germline CDR1 reads MNHEY; CDR2 reads SMNVEV (reference sequence). The CDR3 extends over 14 amino acids. CDR3 sequence reads: CASSFRDGGNGYTF. As DNA, the CDR3 is TGTGCCAGCAGCTTCCGGGACGGGGGGAATGGCTACACCTTC.

The gene calls are TRBV2 and TRBJ2-2; D is possibly TRBD2 (6 bases). The CDR3 extends over 15 amino acids. Trimming stripped 9 bases from V and 0 bases from J, with 14 bases between. From germline, CDR1 is SNHLY and CDR2 FYNNEI. CDR3 sequence reads: CARGTSEANTGELFF. The DNA for the CDR3 is TGTGCCAGGGGGACTTCCGAGGCGAACACCGGGGAGCTGTTTTTT.

J is TRBJ1-6 and V is TRBV6-1, with D perhaps TRBD1 (5 bases). CDR1 is MNHNS, CDR2 SASEGT, per germline. Trimming pared 2 bases from V and 13 bases from J, leaving 12 bases between. This CDR3 is 13 amino acids long. The CDR3 is CASSERGEGPLHF. CDR3 nucleotide sequence: TGTGCCAGCAGTGAACGGGGGGAAGGCCCCCTCCACTTT.

V is TRBV28 and J is TRBJ1-1; no clear D. V was pared by 7 bases and J by 1 base, with 7 bases between. CDR1 MDHEN and CDR2 SYDVKM come from the germline V gene. This CDR3 spans 12 amino acids. Here the CDR3 DNA reads TGTGCCAGCACCCGGGAGAACACTGAAGCTTTCTTT. Translation: CASTRENTEAFF.

The chain uses TRBV2 and TRBJ2-2, with 9 bases matching TRBD1. The CDR3 has 16 residues. V was clipped by 4 bases and J by 7 bases; unmatched bases: 10. Germline values: CDR1 SNHLY, CDR2 FYNNEI. CDR3 DNA: TGTGCCAGCAGTGGACTCGGGACAGGGCCCGGCGGGGAGCTGTTTTTT. Translating gives CASSGLGTGPGGELFF.

This rearrangement joins TRBV19 to TRBJ1-1; D is undetermined. V was cut by 1 base and J by 0 bases, with 3 bases left in between. The V gene's germline CDR1 is LNHDA and CDR2 SQIVND (reference sequence). This CDR3 is 13 amino acids long. CDR3 DNA: TGTGCCAGTAGTATAGCCATGAACACTGAAGCTTTCTTT. As protein: CASSIAMNTEAFF.

The genes are TRBV27 and TRBJ1-1; D is ambiguous. Trimming shortened V by 4 bases and J by 7 bases, and 13 bases separated the two germline ends. CDR1 and CDR2 from the germline V gene are MNHEY and SMNVEV (reference sequence). CDR3 length: 13 amino acids. CDR3 in amino acids: CASSSPRVGEAFF. The DNA of the CDR3 is TGTGCCAGCAGTTCCCCTCGGGTGGGTGAAGCTTTCTTT.

This clone was recorded a few times. The chain carries TRBV7-3 and TRBJ1-5, with D maybe TRBD1 (5 bases). From germline, CDR1 is SGHTA and CDR2 FQGTGA. Trimming shortened V by 0 bases and J by 9 bases, and 18 bases separated the two germline ends. The CDR3 has 16 amino acids. The CDR3 here is CASSLTLWGARGPQHF. The CDR3 DNA reads TGTGCCAGCAGCTTAACGTTGTGGGGCGCTCGAGGGCCCCAGCATTTT.

V is TRBV3-1 (or the pseudogene TRBV3-2) and J is TRBJ2-1; tentative D call: TRBD2 (6 bases). Trimming stripped 4 bases from V and 5 bases from J, with 12 bases between. CDR1 is LGHDT, CDR2 YNNKEL, per germline (reference sequence). The CDR3 spans 14 residues. The DNA of the CDR3 is TGTGCCAGCAGCCCCTCGGGACTGAACAATGAGCAGTTCTTC. Its translation is CASSPSGLNNEQFF.

The chain employs TRBV19 and TRBJ2-1, with 10 bases matching TRBD1. V shed 5 bases and J 8 bases; nucleotides not matched to a gene: 3. Germline-derived CDR1 and CDR2 are LNHDA and SQIVND (reference sequence). CDR3 length: 13 amino acids. CDR3 loop: CASSPGQGDEQFF. The DNA of the CDR3 is TGTGCCAGTAGTCCCGGACAGGGGGATGAGCAGTTCTTC.

This chain joins TRBV29-1 and TRBJ1-1; the match to TRBD1 covers 9 bases. Germline CDR1 is SQVTM and CDR2 is ANQGSEA. Germline trimming cut 7 bases from V and 0 bases from J; bases unmatched to any gene: 6. The CDR3 extends over 14 amino acids. CDR3 bases: TGCAGCGCGGGACAGGGAATCATGAACACTGAAGCTTTCTTT. Its protein product is CSAGQGIMNTEAFF.

This chain links TRBV28 with TRBJ1-5; the D is unclear. This CDR3 spans 15 amino acids. Germline V lookup: CDR1 MDHEN, CDR2 SYDVKM. Trimming shortened V by 7 bases and J by 0 bases, and 13 bases separated the two germline ends. CDR3 bases: TGTGCCAGCACCCGGGGAGGATTTAGCAATCAGCCCCAGCATTTT. Translated: CASTRGGFSNQPQHF.

Remarks on this clone: The junction departs from germline at one end; a sequencing error may be responsible. This chain connects TRBV6-4 to TRBJ1-3; 10 nucleotides line up with TRBD1. Germline CDR1 reads MRHNA; CDR2 reads SNTAGT. The CDR3 runs 13 residues. The CDR3 sequence is CASSDRRQGAEGF. CDR3 DNA sequence: TGTGCCAGCAGTGATCGGCGACAGGGGGCCGAGGGATTT.

This clone occurred once. The chain has TRBV29-1 and TRBJ1-1; 7 bases fit TRBD1. Germline-derived CDR1 and CDR2 are SQVTM and ANQGSEA. The CDR3 spans 13 residues. V shed 1 base and J 6 bases; nucleotides not matched to a gene: 5. The chain's CDR3 is CSVEGVQGAEAFF. CDR3 nucleotide sequence: TGCAGCGTTGAAGGGGTTCAGGGGGCTGAAGCTTTCTTT.

The rearrangement uses TRBV6-1 and TRBJ1-2; D is unclear. V shed 3 bases and J shed 8 bases, with 10 bases lying between them. The CDR3 runs 12 residues. Germline CDR1 MNHNS, CDR2 SASEGT. CDR3: CASSDRLWGYTF. Written as DNA, the CDR3 is TGTGCCAGCAGTGACAGGCTCTGGGGCTACACCTTC.

This rearrangement joins TRBV3-1 (or the pseudogene TRBV3-2) to TRBJ2-3, with 11 bases that match TRBD2. The CDR3 consists of 16 residues. Germline V gives CDR1 LGHDT, CDR2 YNNKEL (reference sequence). Trimming removed 4 bases from V and 3 bases from J; junction bases left unmatched: 6. CDR3 region: CASSPIAGGFTDTQYF. The CDR3 nucleotides read TGTGCCAGCAGCCCGATAGCGGGGGGGTTTACAGATACGCAGTATTTT.

This chain uses TRBV2 with TRBJ1-5, with D tentatively TRBD1 (6 bases). The germline V and J ends were trimmed by 4 bases and 2 bases, with 12 bases remaining between them. The V gene's germline CDR1 is SNHLY and CDR2 FYNNEI. This CDR3 is 15 amino acids long. CDR3 nucleotides: TGTGCCAGCAGTGGGCTCGGGACACGCAATCAGCCCCAGCATTTT. Encoded protein: CASSGLGTRNQPQHF. The variable domain in full, with the rest retrieved from reference TRBV2 and TRBJ1-5, is EPEVTQTPSHQVTQMGQEVILRCVPISNHLYFYWYRQILGQKVEFLVSFYNNEISEKSEIFDDQFSVERPDGSNFTLKIRSTKLEDSAMYFCASSGLGTRNQPQHFGDGTRLSIL.

The chain couples TRBV5-6 to TRBJ1-4, with TRBD1 as a possible D gene (5 bases). The CDR3 is made up of 15 amino acids. Germline CDR1 and CDR2: SGHDT and YYEEEE. The V and J ends lost 5 bases and 1 base respectively, with 12 bases between them. The CDR3 sequence: CASRLKGKTNEKLFF. The DNA of the CDR3 is TGTGCCAGCAGACTTAAGGGGAAAACTAATGAAAAACTGTTTTTT. Drawing the rest from reference TRBV5-6 and TRBJ1-4, the complete variable domain is DAGVTQSPTHLIKTRGQQVTLRCSPKSGHDTVSWYQQALGQGPQFIFQYYEEEERQRGNFPDRFSGHQFPNYSSELNVNALLLGDSALYLCASRLKGKTNEKLFFGSGTQLSVL.

This chain links TRBV11-3 with TRBJ2-1; perhaps TRBD2 as D (6 bases). CDR1 is SGHNT and CDR2 is YENEEA in the germline V gene. The V gene lost 4 bases and the J gene lost 16 bases, with 17 bases spanning the gap. The CDR3 runs to 12 residues. The CDR3 coding sequence is TGTGCCAGCAGCTCCCGCCCCCGGAGGGAATTCTTC. It specifies CASSSRPRREFF.